This record covers a single T cell receptor beta chain. Its antigen is currently unknown. These data are taken from a study of beta chain features in type 1 diabetes. Every participating donor gave one draw, a heparinised blood sample averaging roughly 100 mL. It was via CD45RO/CCR7/CD25/CD127/CD95/CD27 that CD4+ naive, central memory, regulatory and stem cell-like memory cells were sorted. Study outcomes and limitations: TCRB CDR3s were moderately but significantly shorter in Type 1 diabetes patients in all four CD4+ subsets. A cDNA-based sequencing approach could over-represent cells with high TCR expression.

TCRB transcripts that were expressed got sequenced, as all of the isolated RNA had been reverse transcribed. For naive, central memory and regulatory T cell samples, reads averaged around 3.8 million. Repertoires were generated with immunoSEQ multiplex PCR, while TCRdb's copy carries only in-frame clones and drops some. The table shows over 650,000 clones, with more than 12% occurring only once. Trimming shortened V by 0 bases and J by 7 bases, and 13 bases separated the two germline ends. The CDR3 runs to 14 residues. CDR1 is SGDLS, CDR2 YYNGEE, per germline. This chain connects TRBV9 to TRBJ2-5; D may be TRBD1 (5 bases). This clonotype was obtained from a man younger than 35 with type 1 diabetes. The specimen was naive CD4+ T cells from blood. The CDR3 loop is CASSVDSGLGTQYF. The CDR3 nucleotides are TGTGCCAGCAGCGTAGATTCAGGGTTGGGGACCCAGTACTTC. The variable domain in full, completed from reference TRBV9 and TRBJ2-5, reads DSGVTQTPKHLITATGQRVTLRCSPRSGDLSVYWYQQSLDQGLQFLIQYYNGEERAKGNILERFSAQQFPDLHSELNLSSLELGDSALYFCASSVDSGLGTQYFGPGTRLLVL.